A single sample is the source of the 14 T cell receptor beta chains below, sequenced in a study of blood T cell repertoires in COVID-19. Data came from immunoSEQ multiplex PCR; TCRdb stores just in-frame clones and leaves some out. The data show roughly 210,000 clones, 87% seen once. Sequenced input: PBMCs or T cells enriched from blood (not recorded which). These receptor sequences come from a man aged 25-45 years in a cohort exposed to, infected with or recovered from COVID-19 (not recorded which).

The chain joins TRBV7-2 to TRBJ2-7; D gene uncertain. V was pared by 5 bases and J by 5 bases, with 7 bases between. The CDR3 contains 11 residues. Germline CDR1 and CDR2: SGHTA and FQGNSA. The CDR3 sequence: CASSPLHEQYF. The CDR3 DNA follows: TGTGCCAGCAGCCCCCTTCACGAGCAGTACTTC.

The chain has TRBV3-1 (or the pseudogene TRBV3-2) and TRBJ2-1; 8 bases line up with TRBD1. V lost 0 bases and J lost 8; bases outside the gene matches: 3. The CDR3 is 14 residues long. CDR1 LGHDT and CDR2 YNNKEL come from the germline V gene (reference sequence). The CDR3 coding sequence is TGTGCCAGCAGCCAAGATGCAGGGGGCGATGAGCAGTTCTTC. Translation gives CASSQDAGGDEQFF.

The V call is TRBV6-5, the J call TRBJ2-7; 7 nucleotides align to TRBD2. Germline loops: CDR1 MNHEY, CDR2 SVGAGI. The V and J ends lost 7 bases and 2 bases, in that order; junction bases with no gene match: 8. CDR3 length: 14 amino acids. CDR3 amino acids: CASKVVAGPYEQYF. CDR3 DNA: TGTGCCAGCAAAGTCGTAGCGGGCCCCTACGAGCAGTACTTC.

J is TRBJ1-2 and V is TRBV5-5, with a weak D call TRBD1 (6 bases). Trimming took 5 bases from V and 2 from J, leaving 16 bases between them. The CDR3 is made up of 15 amino acids. Germline V gene data show CDR1 as SGHKS and CDR2 as YYEKEE (reference sequence). In DNA form, the CDR3 reads TGTGCCAGCAGGATACGGGCAGGACAGAACTATGGCTACACCTTC. The encoded protein is CASRIRAGQNYGYTF.

A few counts support this clone. J is TRBJ2-2 and V is TRBV9; 9 bases line up with TRBD1. This CDR3 spans 16 amino acids. Trimming cost V 0 bases and J 5 bases; bases outside gene matches: 5. Germline CDR1 and CDR2: SGDLS and YYNGEE. The CDR3 protein is CASSVAGTGITGELFF. CDR3 sequence (DNA): TGTGCCAGCAGCGTAGCCGGGACAGGGATTACCGGGGAGCTGTTTTTT.

This clone has at least ten counts. V gene TRBV6-2 or TRBV6-3 combines with J gene TRBJ1-4; 7 bases agree with TRBD1. The CDR3 extends over 14 amino acids. Trimming removed 4 bases from V and 5 bases from J; junction bases left unmatched: 4. Germline CDR1 and CDR2: MNHEY and SVGEGT. The CDR3 DNA reads TGTGCCAGCAGTTCCGGGACAGACAATGAAAAACTGTTTTTT. Translating gives CASSSGTDNEKLFF.

The chain uses TRBV28 and TRBJ2-7; the D gene is possibly TRBD2 (6 bases). With 8 bases removed from V and 3 bases from J, the gap between germline ends came to 17 bases. Germline loops: CDR1 MDHEN, CDR2 SYDVKM. The CDR3 spans 14 residues. This CDR3 is CASAGLLRNYEQYF. The CDR3 DNA reads as TGTGCCAGCGCGGGATTATTAAGAAACTACGAGCAGTACTTC.

The chain couples TRBV5-1 to TRBJ1-1, with D perhaps matching TRBD1 (5 bases). Germline CDR1 reads SGHRS; CDR2 reads YFSETQ. V lost 0 bases to trimming and J lost 0 bases, with 15 bases between them. The CDR3 is 17 residues long. This chain's CDR3 is CASSLAFWTSMNTEAFF. CDR3 sequence (DNA): TGCGCCAGCAGCTTGGCCTTTTGGACAAGCATGAACACTGAAGCTTTCTTT.

The rearrangement joins TRBV11-3 to TRBJ2-2; D unresolved. Germline V gives CDR1 SGHNT, CDR2 YENEEA. Trimming pared 2 bases from V and 3 bases from J, leaving 4 bases between. CDR3 length: 13 amino acids. CDR3 loop: CASSLRDTGELFF. The DNA of the CDR3 is TGTGCCAGCAGCTTACGGGACACCGGGGAGCTGTTTTTT.

This sequence joins TRBV18 and TRBJ2-2, with TRBD1 matching 8 bases. J gave up 6 bases and V 4 bases, and 4 bases lay outside the gene matches. CDR1 is KGHSH and CDR2 is LQKENI in the germline V gene. The CDR3 covers 14 residues. The CDR3 here is CASSLDRGAGELFF. The CDR3 bases are TGTGCCAGCTCACTTGACAGGGGTGCCGGGGAGCTGTTTTTT.

The chain carries TRBV28 and TRBJ2-1; possible D gene TRBD2, 5 bases. V lost 7 bases and J lost 9, with 19 bases in between. Germline lookup yields CDR1 MDHEN and CDR2 SYDVKM. CDR3 size: 14 residues. CDR3 bases: TGTGCCAGCATCGAGTGGTCCTTCGAGGGTGAGCAGTTCTTC. It codes for CASIEWSFEGEQFF.

The chain links TRBV4-1 to TRBJ1-2, with a weak D call TRBD1 (5 bases). Trimming left V 4 bases short and J 1 base short, with 13 bases between. The CDR3 consists of 15 residues. Germline CDR1 MGHRA, CDR2 YSYEKL. Written as DNA, the CDR3 is TGCGCCAGCAGCCCAAGCCGGGGGGTTAACTATGGCTACACCTTC. Its protein product is CASSPSRGVNYGYTF.

This chain uses TRBV28 with TRBJ2-1; TRBD2 matches at 10 bases. The CDR3 is 14 amino acids. Unmatched junction bases numbered 5, after V lost 5 bases and J lost 7 bases. Germline lookup yields CDR1 MDHEN and CDR2 SYDVKM. CDR3 amino acids: CASSVSGRGNEQFF. CDR3 sequence (DNA): TGTGCCAGCAGTGTGAGCGGGAGGGGTAATGAGCAGTTCTTC.

The chain links TRBV6-4 to TRBJ2-1; a weak D match, TRBD1 (6 bases). V lost 5 bases to trimming and J lost 10 bases, with 18 bases between them. From germline, CDR1 is MRHNA and CDR2 SNTAGT. The CDR3 is 14 residues long. The DNA for the CDR3 is TGTGCCAGCAGTCCCGAGGGACATTCAGGAGAGCAGTTCTTC. Translation gives CASSPEGHSGEQFF.